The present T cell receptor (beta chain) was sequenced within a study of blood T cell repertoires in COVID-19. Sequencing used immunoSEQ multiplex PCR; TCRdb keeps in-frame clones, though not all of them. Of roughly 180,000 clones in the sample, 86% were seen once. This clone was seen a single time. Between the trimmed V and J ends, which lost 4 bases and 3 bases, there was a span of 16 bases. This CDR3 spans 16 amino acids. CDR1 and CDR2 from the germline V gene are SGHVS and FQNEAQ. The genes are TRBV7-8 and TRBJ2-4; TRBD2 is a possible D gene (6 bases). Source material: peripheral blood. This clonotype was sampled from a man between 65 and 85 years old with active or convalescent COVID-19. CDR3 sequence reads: CASSSGTGSGKNIQYF. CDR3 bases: TGTGCCAGCAGCTCCGGGACTGGGTCAGGCAAAAACATTCAGTACTTC. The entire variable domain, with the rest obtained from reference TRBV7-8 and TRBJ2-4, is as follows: GAGVSQSPRYKVAKRGQDVALRCDPISGHVSLFWYQQALGQGPEFLTYFQNEAQLDKSGLPSDRFFAERPEGSVSTLKIQRTQQEDSAVYLCASSSGTGSGKNIQYFGAGTRLSVL.